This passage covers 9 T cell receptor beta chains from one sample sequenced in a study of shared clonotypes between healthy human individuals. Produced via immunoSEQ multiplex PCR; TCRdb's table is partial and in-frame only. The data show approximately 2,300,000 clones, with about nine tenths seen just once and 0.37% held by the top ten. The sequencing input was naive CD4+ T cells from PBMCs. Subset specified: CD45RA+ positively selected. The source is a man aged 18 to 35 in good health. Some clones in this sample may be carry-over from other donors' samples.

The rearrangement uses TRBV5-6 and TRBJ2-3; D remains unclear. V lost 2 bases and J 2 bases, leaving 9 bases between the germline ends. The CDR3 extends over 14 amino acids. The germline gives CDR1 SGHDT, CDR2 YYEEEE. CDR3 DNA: TGTGCCAGCAGCTTTAGACCCCTCACAGATACGCAGTATTTT. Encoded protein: CASSFRPLTDTQYF.

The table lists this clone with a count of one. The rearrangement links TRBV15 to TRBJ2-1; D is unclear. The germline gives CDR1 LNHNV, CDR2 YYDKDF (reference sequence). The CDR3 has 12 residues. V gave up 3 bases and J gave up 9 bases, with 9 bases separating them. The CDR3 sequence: CATSRDLGEQFF. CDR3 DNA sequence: TGTGCCACCAGCAGGGACCTAGGTGAGCAGTTCTTC.

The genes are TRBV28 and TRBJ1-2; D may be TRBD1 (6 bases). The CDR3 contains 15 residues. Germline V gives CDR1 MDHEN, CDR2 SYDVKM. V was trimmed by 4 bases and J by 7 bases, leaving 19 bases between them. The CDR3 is CASSSEGHGPVGYTF. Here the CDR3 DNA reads TGTGCCAGCAGTTCCGAGGGACATGGACCTGTTGGCTACACCTTC.

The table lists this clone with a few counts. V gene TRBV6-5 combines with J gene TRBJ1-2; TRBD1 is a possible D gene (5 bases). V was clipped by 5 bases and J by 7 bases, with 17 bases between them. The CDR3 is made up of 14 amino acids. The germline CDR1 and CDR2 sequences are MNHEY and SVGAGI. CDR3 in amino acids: CASSRQGDLSGYTF. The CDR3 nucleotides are TGTGCCAGCAGTCGCCAAGGGGACTTATCTGGCTACACCTTC.

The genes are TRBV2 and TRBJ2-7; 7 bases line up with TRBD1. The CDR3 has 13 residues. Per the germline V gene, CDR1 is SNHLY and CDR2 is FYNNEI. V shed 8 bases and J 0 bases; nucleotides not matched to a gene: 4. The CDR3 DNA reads TGTGCCAGCCTACAGGGGCTCTCCTACGAGCAGTACTTC. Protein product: CASLQGLSYEQYF.

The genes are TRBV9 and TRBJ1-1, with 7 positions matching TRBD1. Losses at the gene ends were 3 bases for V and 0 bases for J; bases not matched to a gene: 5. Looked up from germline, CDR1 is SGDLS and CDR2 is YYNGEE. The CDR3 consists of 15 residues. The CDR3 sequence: CASSAQGNLNTEAFF. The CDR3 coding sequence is TGTGCCAGCAGCGCACAGGGGAATTTGAACACTGAAGCTTTCTTT.

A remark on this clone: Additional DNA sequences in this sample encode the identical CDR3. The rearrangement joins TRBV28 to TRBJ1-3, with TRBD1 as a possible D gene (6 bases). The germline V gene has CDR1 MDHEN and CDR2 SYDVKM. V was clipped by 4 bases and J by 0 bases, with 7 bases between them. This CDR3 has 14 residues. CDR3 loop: CASSYRVSGNTIYF. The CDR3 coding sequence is TGTGCCAGCAGTTACAGGGTCTCTGGAAACACCATATATTTT.

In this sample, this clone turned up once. The CDR3 is CASSPGWGTVGYSNQPQHF. DNA for the CDR3: TGCGCCAGCAGCCCAGGCTGGGGGACCGTAGGATATAGCAATCAGCCCCAGCATTTT. The chain carries TRBV4-3 and TRBJ1-5, with a tentative D call TRBD1 (5 bases). Germline CDR1 LGHNA, CDR2 YSLEER. V was trimmed by 4 bases and J by 0 bases, leaving 22 bases between them. The CDR3 runs 19 residues.

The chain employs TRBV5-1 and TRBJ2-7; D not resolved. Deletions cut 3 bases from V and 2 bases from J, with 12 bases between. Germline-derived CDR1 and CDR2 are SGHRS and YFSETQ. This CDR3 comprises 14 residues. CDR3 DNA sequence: TGCGCCAGCAGCTCAAATATGGGAACCTACGAGCAGTACTTC. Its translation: CASSSNMGTYEQYF.